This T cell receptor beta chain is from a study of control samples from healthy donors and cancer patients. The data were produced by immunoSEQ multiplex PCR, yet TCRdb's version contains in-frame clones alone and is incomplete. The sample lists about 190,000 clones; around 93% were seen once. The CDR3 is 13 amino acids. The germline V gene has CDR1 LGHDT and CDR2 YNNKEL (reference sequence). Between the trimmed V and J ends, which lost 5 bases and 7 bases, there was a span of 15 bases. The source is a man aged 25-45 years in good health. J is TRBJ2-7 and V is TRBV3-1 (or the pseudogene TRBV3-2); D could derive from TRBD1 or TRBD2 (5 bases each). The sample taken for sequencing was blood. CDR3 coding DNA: TGTGCCAGCAGCTCGCATGGGGGTTGGGAGCAGTACTTC. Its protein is CASSSHGGWEQYF.